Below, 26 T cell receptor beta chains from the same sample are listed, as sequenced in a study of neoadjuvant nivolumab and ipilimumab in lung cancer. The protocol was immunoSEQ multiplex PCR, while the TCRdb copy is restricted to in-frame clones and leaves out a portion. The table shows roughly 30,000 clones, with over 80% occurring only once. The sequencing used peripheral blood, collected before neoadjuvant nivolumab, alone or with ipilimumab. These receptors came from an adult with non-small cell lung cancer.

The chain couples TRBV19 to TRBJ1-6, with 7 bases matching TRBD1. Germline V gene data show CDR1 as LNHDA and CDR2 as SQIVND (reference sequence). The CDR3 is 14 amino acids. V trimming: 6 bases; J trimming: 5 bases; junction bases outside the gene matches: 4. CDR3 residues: CASRQGMDNSPLHF. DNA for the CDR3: TGTGCCAGTAGACAGGGGATGGATAATTCACCCCTCCACTTT.

CDR3 sequence (DNA): TGTGCCAGCAGCTTGGGGCTAGGGGGCGCGAGAGGCTACACCTTC. This sequence encodes CASSLGLGGARGYTF. This sequence joins TRBV5-6 and TRBJ1-2; 7 positions agree with TRBD1. Germline V gene lookup returns CDR1 SGHDT and CDR2 YYEEEE. Trimming removed 0 bases from V and 8 bases from J; junction bases left unmatched: 10. The CDR3 covers 15 residues.

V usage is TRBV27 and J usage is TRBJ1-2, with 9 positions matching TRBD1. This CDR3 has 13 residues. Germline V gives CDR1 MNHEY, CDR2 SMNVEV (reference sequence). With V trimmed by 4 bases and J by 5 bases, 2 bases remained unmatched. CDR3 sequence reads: CASSYDRGYGYTF. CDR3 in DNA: TGTGCCAGCAGTTACGACAGGGGGTATGGCTACACCTTC.

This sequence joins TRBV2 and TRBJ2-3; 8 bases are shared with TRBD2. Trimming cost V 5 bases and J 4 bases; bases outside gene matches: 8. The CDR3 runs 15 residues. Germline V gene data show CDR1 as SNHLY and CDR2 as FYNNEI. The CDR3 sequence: CASSPGLGVADTQYF. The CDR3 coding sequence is TGTGCCAGCAGTCCGGGACTAGGGGTGGCAGATACGCAGTATTTT.

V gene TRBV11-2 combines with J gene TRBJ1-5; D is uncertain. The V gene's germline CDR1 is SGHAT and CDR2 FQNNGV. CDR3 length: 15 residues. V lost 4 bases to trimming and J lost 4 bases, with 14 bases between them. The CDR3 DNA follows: TGTGCCAGCAGCTCCGGACCCACGGGGAATCAGCCCCAGCATTTT. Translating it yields CASSSGPTGNQPQHF.

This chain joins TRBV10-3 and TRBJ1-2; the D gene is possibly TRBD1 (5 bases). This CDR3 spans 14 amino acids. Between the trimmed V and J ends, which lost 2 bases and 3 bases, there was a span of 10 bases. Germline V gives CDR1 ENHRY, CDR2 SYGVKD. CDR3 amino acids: CAISERGDDYGYTF. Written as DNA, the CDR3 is TGTGCCATCAGTGAGAGAGGGGACGACTATGGCTACACCTTC.

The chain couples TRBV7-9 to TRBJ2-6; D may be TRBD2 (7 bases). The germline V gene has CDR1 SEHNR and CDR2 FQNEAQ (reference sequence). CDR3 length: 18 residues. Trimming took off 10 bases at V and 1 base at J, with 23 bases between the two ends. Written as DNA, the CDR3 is TGTGCCACCCGGGGGGCGGGTGGTACTACGTCTGGGGCCAACGTCCTGACTTTC. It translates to CATRGAGGTTSGANVLTF.

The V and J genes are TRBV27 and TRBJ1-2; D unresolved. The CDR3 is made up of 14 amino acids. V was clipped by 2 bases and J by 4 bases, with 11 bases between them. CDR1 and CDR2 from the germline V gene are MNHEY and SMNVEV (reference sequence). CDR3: CASSLGGRSYGYTF. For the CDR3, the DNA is TGTGCCAGCAGTTTAGGAGGACGGTCCTATGGCTACACCTTC.

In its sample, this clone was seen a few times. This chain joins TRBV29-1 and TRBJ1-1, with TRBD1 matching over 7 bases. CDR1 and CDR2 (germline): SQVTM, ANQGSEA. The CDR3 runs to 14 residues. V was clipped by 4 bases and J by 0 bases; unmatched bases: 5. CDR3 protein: CSVVGQPMNTEAFF. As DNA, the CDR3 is TGCAGCGTTGTGGGACAGCCCATGAACACTGAAGCTTTCTTT.

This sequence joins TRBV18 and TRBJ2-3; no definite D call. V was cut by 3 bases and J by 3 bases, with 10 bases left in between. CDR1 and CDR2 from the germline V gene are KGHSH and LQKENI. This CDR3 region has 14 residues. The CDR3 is CASSPSLDTDTQYF. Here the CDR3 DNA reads TGTGCCAGCTCACCCTCACTTGATACAGATACGCAGTATTTT. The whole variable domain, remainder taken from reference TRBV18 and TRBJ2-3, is NAGVMQNPRHLVRRRGQEARLRCSPMKGHSHVYWYRQLPEEGLKFMVYLQKENIIDESGMPKERFSAEFPKEGPSILRIQQVVRGDSAAYFCASSPSLDTDTQYFGPGTRLTVL.

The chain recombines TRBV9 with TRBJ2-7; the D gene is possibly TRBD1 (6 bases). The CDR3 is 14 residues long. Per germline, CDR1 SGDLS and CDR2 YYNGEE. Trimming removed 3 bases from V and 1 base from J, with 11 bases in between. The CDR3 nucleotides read TGTGCCAGCAGCGCGGGACAAAGTTCCTACGAGCAGTACTTC. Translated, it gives CASSAGQSSYEQYF.

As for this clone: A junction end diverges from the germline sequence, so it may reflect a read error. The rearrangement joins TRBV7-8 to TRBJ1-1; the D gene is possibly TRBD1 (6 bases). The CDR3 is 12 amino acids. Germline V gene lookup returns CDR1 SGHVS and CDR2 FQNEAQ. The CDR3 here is CASSLGGGEAFF. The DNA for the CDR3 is TGTGCCAGCAGTTTAGGGGGTGGTGAAGCTTTCTTT.

The CDR3 spells CASSGGPATNEKLFF. The CDR3 DNA sequence: TGTGCCAGCAGCGGCGGCCCAGCAACTAATGAAAAACTGTTTTTT. The J gene is TRBJ1-4, the V gene TRBV7-9; D call uncertain. The CDR3 length is 15 residues. V gave up 5 bases and J gave up 0 bases, with 10 bases separating them. From germline, CDR1 is SEHNR and CDR2 FQNEAQ (reference sequence). Full variable domain (outside the CDR3, taken from reference TRBV7-9 and TRBJ1-4): DTGVSQNPRHKITKRGQNVTFRCDPISEHNRLYWYRQTLGQGPEFLTYFQNEAQLEKSRLLSDRFSAERPKGSFSTLEIQRTEQGDSAMYLCASSGGPATNEKLFFGSGTQLSVL.

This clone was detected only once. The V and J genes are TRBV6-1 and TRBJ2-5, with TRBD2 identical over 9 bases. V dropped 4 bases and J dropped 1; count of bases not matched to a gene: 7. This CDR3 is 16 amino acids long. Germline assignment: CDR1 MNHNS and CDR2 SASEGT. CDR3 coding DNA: TGTGCCAGCAGTGCATCTAGCGGGGAGTTCCAAGAGACCCAGTACTTC. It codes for CASSASSGEFQETQYF.

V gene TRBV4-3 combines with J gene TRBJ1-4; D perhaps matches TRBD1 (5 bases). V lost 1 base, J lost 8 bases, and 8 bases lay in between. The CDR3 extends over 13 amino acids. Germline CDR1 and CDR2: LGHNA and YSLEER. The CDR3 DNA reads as TGCGCCAGCAGCCAAGTAAAGGGGGAAAAACTGTTTTTT. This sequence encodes CASSQVKGEKLFF.

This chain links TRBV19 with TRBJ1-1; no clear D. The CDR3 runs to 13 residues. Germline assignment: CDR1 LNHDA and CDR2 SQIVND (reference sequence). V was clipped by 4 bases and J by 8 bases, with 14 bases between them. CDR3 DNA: TGTGCCAGTAGTAGGGATATAATGGGGGAAGCTTTCTTT. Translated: CASSRDIMGEAFF.

The CDR3 is CASSLMGDSFYEQYF. The CDR3 coding sequence is TGTGCCAGCAGCTTGATGGGCGATTCTTTCTACGAGCAGTACTTC. The J gene is TRBJ2-7, the V gene TRBV7-2; D gene uncertain. The CDR3 is made up of 15 amino acids. The ends were cut back, 3 bases at V and 3 bases at J, with 15 bases in the middle. CDR1 SGHTA and CDR2 FQGNSA come from the germline V gene.

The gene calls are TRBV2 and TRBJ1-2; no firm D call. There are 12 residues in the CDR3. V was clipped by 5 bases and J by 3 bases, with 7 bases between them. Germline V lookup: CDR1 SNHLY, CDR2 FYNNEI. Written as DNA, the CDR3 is TGTGCCAGCAGTCCCGATTACTATGGCTACACCTTC. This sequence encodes CASSPDYYGYTF. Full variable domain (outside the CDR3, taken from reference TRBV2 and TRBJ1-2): EPEVTQTPSHQVTQMGQEVILRCVPISNHLYFYWYRQILGQKVEFLVSFYNNEISEKSEIFDDQFSVERPDGSNFTLKIRSTKLEDSAMYFCASSPDYYGYTFGSGTRLTVV.

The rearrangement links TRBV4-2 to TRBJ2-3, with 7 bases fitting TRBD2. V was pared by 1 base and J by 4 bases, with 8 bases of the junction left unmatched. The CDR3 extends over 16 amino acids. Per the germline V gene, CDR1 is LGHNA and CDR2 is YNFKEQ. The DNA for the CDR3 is TGTGCCAGCAGCCAAGGGGAGGGGCTTGGGGCAGATACGCAGTATTTT. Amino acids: CASSQGEGLGADTQYF.

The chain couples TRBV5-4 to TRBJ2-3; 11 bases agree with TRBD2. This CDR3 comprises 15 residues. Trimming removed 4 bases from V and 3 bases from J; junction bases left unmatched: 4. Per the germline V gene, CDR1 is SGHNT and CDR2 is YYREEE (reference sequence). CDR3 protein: CASSMVAGGTDTQYF. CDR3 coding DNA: TGTGCCAGCAGCATGGTAGCGGGGGGGACAGATACGCAGTATTTT.

The CDR3 protein is CASSYRVNTEAFF. The CDR3 DNA is TGTGCCAGCAGCTACAGGGTGAACACTGAAGCTTTCTTT. The chain links TRBV7-2 to TRBJ1-1, with TRBD1 as a possible D gene (6 bases). This CDR3 has 13 residues. The germline V and J ends were trimmed by 4 bases and 0 bases, with 6 bases remaining between them. CDR1 is SGHTA, CDR2 FQGNSA, per germline.

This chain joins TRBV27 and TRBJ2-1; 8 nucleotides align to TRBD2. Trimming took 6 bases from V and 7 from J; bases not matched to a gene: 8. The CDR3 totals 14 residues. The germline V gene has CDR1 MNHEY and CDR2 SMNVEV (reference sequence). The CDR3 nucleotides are TGTGCCAGCAGCGGGGGGGCTTTGTGGAATGAGCAGTTCTTC. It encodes CASSGGALWNEQFF.

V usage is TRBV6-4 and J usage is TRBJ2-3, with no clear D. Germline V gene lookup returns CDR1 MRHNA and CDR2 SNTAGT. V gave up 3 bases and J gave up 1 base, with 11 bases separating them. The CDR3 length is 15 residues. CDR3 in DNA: TGTGCCAGCAGTGAAAACGCTTTAGGCACAGATACGCAGTATTTT. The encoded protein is CASSENALGTDTQYF.

CDR3 DNA: TGTGCCAGCAGTTTAAAGGGTAGGGACACTGAAGCTTTCTTT. This translates into CASSLKGRDTEAFF. The chain couples TRBV27 to TRBJ1-1; D not certain. Per germline, CDR1 MNHEY and CDR2 SMNVEV (reference sequence). With 2 bases removed from V and 3 bases from J, the gap between germline ends came to 10 bases. The CDR3 sequence is 14 residues long.

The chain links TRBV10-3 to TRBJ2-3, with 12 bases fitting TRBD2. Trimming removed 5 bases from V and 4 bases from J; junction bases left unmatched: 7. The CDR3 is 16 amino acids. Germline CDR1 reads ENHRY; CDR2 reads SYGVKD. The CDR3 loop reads CAISMLAGGLPDTQYF. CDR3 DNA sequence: TGTGCCATCAGTATGCTAGCGGGGGGGCTACCAGATACGCAGTATTTT.

The chain's CDR3 is CASSPFLRGEQFF. CDR3 bases: TGTGCCAGCAGCCCATTTCTCAGGGGTGAGCAGTTCTTC. The chain couples TRBV7-9 to TRBJ2-1, with D perhaps matching TRBD1 (6 bases). Germline V gene lookup returns CDR1 SEHNR and CDR2 FQNEAQ (reference sequence). Trimming left V 5 bases short and J 9 bases short, with 14 bases between. The CDR3 has 13 amino acids.